The T cell receptor beta chain described here comes from a study of blood T cell repertoires in COVID-19. Overall study context: Some COVID-19 samples were acute and others convalescent; all came from the United States, Italy and Spain. From T cells, B-cell-depleted T cells, or PBMCs came the material, which was cDNA or gDNA.

In the study's own analysis: Amplified reference gene primers provided the basis for estimating nucleated cell counts. Some clones are missing from TCRdb's copy, which holds only in-frame ones; the method was immunoSEQ multiplex PCR. D and trimming come from the DNA, and the V and J calls and clone size come from that table. This sample carries about 350,000 clones, around 91% of them seen once, and the ten largest clones take roughly 3.5%. Germline V lookup: CDR1 SGHTA, CDR2 FQGNSA. This CDR3 comprises 14 residues. The V and J ends lost 4 bases and 8 bases, in that order; junction bases with no gene match: 7.

The sequence derives from a woman aged 18-35 years who had recovered from COVID-19. Source material: peripheral blood. The chain is built from TRBV7-2 and TRBJ2-4; 8 nucleotides align to TRBD1. CDR3 DNA: TGTGCCAGCAGCTCCCGGACAGGGATGGACATTCAGTACTTC. Translation: CASSSRTGMDIQYF.